Below, one TCR beta chain is given with its context. The target antigen is unknown. Alongside a J-beta primer mix, a sample-barcoded 5' primer served in a second PCR lasting 7 to 11 cycles. Tags on each cDNA molecule came from a template-switch adaptor with 12 random nucleotides. TCRdb re-derived calls from the 5' RACE reads in MiXCR, one entry per CDR3 protein. The sample includes approximately 670,000 distinct CDR3 sequences, about 43% of them seen just once. The data stem from a study of blood T cells in healthy people across ages. The trim removed 4 bases at V and 6 bases at J, leaving 7 bases unmatched. The CDR3 contains 14 residues. Germline V gene sequence: CDR1 SGHNT, CDR2 YYREEE (reference sequence). Healthy individuals of Caucasian origin from Russia, aged roughly 6 to 90, served as donors. Total RNA, at least 6 micrograms per sample, came from PBMCs. Whole-study results and caveats: Estimates of diversity drawn from one million T cells were considered underestimates.

The specimen sequenced was blood. The sequence was collected from an elderly man in good health. This chain uses TRBV5-4 with TRBJ1-2; the match to TRBD1 covers 9 bases. CDR3 sequence reads: CASSLGQGMDGYTF. Written as DNA, the CDR3 is TGTGCCAGCAGCCTCGGACAGGGGATGGATGGCTACACCTTC.